What follows are 6 T cell receptor beta chains derived from one specimen sequenced in a study of blood T cell repertoires in COVID-19 (dated by TCRdb to 2019 to 2021). The library was made by the immunoSEQ multiplex PCR assay. This immuneACCESS table, as held by TCRdb, lists in-frame sequences with V and J called but not all clones. Of the missing ones, under half trace to an unresolved V gene in checked studies; the others have no known cause. This sample holds over 150,000 clones; under 95% were observed only once. The ten largest make up about 0.55% of the sample. The sequenced sample consisted of peripheral blood. These receptors were obtained from a man aged 50-59 years with acute or convalescent COVID-19.

The chain has TRBV5-8 and TRBJ2-2; D not resolved. This CDR3 contains 14 residues. V was pared by 3 bases and J by 7 bases, with 13 bases between. From germline, CDR1 is SGHTS and CDR2 YDEGEE. CDR3 protein: CASSSRQFGGELFF. The CDR3 DNA follows: TGTGCCAGCAGCTCCAGGCAGTTCGGCGGGGAGCTGTTTTTT.

CDR3 protein: CASSQEGSWELYGYTF. CDR3 sequence (DNA): TGTGCCAGCAGCCAAGAGGGGTCTTGGGAGCTCTATGGCTACACCTTC. The rearrangement links TRBV3-1 (or the pseudogene TRBV3-2) to TRBJ1-2; D not resolved. Germline CDR1 LGHDT, CDR2 YNNKEL (reference sequence). Trimming took 0 bases from V and 4 from J, leaving 15 bases between them. The CDR3 consists of 16 residues.

This chain joins TRBV3-1 (or the pseudogene TRBV3-2) and TRBJ1-2; D is uncertain. Trimming removed 0 bases at V and 8 bases at J, with 7 bases between. Looked up from germline, CDR1 is LGHDT and CDR2 is YNNKEL (reference sequence). This CDR3 region has 12 residues. The CDR3 sequence: CASSQDTRGYTF. The CDR3 coding sequence is TGTGCCAGCAGCCAAGATACACGAGGCTACACCTTC.

V and J are TRBV5-1 and TRBJ2-1; the match to TRBD2 covers 11 bases. This CDR3 contains 15 residues. Germline V gives CDR1 SGHRS, CDR2 YFSETQ. The V and J ends lost 1 base and 3 bases, in that order; junction bases with no gene match: 0. CDR3 residues: CASSLTSGSYNEQFF. CDR3 DNA sequence: TGCGCCAGCAGCTTGACTAGCGGGAGCTACAATGAGCAGTTCTTC.

The CDR3 is CASLDSNYGYTF. The CDR3 bases are TGTGCCAGCCTAGATAGTAACTATGGCTACACCTTC. The V call is TRBV6-6, the J call TRBJ1-2; D is uncertain. The CDR3 sequence is 12 residues long. V was trimmed by 8 bases and J by 1 base, leaving 8 bases between them. CDR1 MNHNY and CDR2 SVGAGI come from the germline V gene (reference sequence).

The CDR3 nucleotides read TGTGCCAGCAGTTACCCGGGACAGGACCCTTATGGCTACACCTTC. This translates into CASSYPGQDPYGYTF. This chain connects TRBV6-5 to TRBJ1-2, with 8 bases matching TRBD1. Germline-derived CDR1 and CDR2 are MNHEY and SVGAGI. This CDR3 has 15 residues. The V and J ends lost 2 bases and 5 bases, in that order; junction bases with no gene match: 7.